This TCR beta chain came from a study of T cells after yellow fever vaccination. This clonotype showed up many times. TCRdb re-derived calls from the 5' RACE reads in MiXCR, one entry per CDR3 protein. The sample yields some 220,000 distinct CDR3 sequences, roughly 3% seen once. This CDR3 is built from 13 residues. The V and J ends lost 5 bases and 8 bases, in that order; junction bases with no gene match: 3. The sample in question was CD4+ T cells sorted from PBMCs, obtained 10 days after the yellow fever booster vaccination. V usage is TRBV12-3 or TRBV12-4 and J usage is TRBJ1-4; 9 nucleotides match TRBD1. This clonotype originated in a young man who received the YFV17D yellow fever vaccine. The CDR3 nucleotides read TGTGCCAGCAGTACAGGGGGCTGGGAAAAACTGTTTTTT. Protein product: CASSTGGWEKLFF.